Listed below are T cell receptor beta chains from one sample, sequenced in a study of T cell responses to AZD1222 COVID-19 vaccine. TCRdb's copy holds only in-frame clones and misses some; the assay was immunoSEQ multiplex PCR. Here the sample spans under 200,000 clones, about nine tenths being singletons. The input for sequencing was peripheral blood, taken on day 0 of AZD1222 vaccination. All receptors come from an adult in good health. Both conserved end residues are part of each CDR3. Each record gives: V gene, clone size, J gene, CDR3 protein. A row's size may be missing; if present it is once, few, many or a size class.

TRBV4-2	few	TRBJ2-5	CASSQDRDGQETQYF
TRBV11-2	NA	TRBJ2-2	CASSLVAGAGELFF
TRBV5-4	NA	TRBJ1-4	CASSSSGSSNEKLFF
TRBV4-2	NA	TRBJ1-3	CASSQDPIPSGNTIYF
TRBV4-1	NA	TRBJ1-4	CASSQDGPLGGTNEKLFF
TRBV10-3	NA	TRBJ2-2	CAISESREGELFF
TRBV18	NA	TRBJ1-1	CASSPREGATEAFF
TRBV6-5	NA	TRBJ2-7	CASMSGWSSYEQYF
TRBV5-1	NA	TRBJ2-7	CASSLLGENEQYF
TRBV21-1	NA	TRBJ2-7	CASSKVDSGSSGYEQYF
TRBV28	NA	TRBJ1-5	CASSTPGGSNQPQHF
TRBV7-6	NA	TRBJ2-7	CASSLTSGGHYEQYF
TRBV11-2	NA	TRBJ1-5	CASSSLGQPQHF
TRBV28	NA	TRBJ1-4	CASRRPGQGTRNNEKLFF
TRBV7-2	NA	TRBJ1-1	CASNVDRGTEAFF
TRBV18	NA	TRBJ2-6	CASSEGQGNSGANVLTF
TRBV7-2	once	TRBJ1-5	CASSFQRGQYQPQHF
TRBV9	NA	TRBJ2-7	CASSVRLEGYEQYF
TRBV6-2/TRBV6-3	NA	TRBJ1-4	CASSDPHGTNEKLFF
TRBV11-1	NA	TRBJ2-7	CASSFGAVSYEQYF
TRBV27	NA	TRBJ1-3	CASSSTGTGNTIYF
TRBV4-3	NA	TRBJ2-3	CASSPGGSATDTQYF